This is a list of T cell receptor beta chains from one sample in a study of spatial heterogeneity in lung cancer. TCRdb re-called the 5' RACE reads through MiXCR, storing one row per CDR3 protein. The data hold roughly 79,000 distinct CDR3 sequences, with around 7.3% observed a single time. The sample was PBMCs, taken at surgery. These receptors all come from a male donor with early-stage non-small cell lung cancer. Both conserved end residues are part of each CDR3. The order of the fields is CDR3 protein, CDR3 DNA, J gene, D gene, clone size, V gene. The D gene is left open where the match is weak. Clone size is shown for a subset of rows, as once, few, many or a class of expanded clone.

cdr3_aa: CASSRQNDYGYTF
cdr3_nt: TGTGCCAGCAGTAGACAGAACGACTATGGCTACACCTTC
j_call: TRBJ1-2
d_call: NA
clone_size: NA
v_call: TRBV6-1

cdr3_aa: CASSYLGRSDTEAFF
cdr3_nt: TGTGCCAGCAGTTACCTAGGACGGTCTGACACTGAAGCTTTCTTT
j_call: TRBJ1-1
d_call: NA
clone_size: few
v_call: TRBV6-2/TRBV6-3

cdr3_aa: CASSVAAGTYEQYF
cdr3_nt: TGTGCCAGCAGCGTAGCTGCAGGCACCTACGAGCAGTACTTC
j_call: TRBJ2-7
d_call: NA
clone_size: NA
v_call: TRBV9

cdr3_aa: CASSPQTGDNYGYTF
cdr3_nt: TGCGCCAGCAGCCCGCAGACAGGGGACAACTATGGCTACACCTTC
j_call: TRBJ1-2
d_call: TRBD1
clone_size: NA
v_call: TRBV4-1

cdr3_aa: CASSEVLGKITEAFF
cdr3_nt: TGCGCCAGCAGCGAGGTACTGGGGAAGATCACTGAAGCTTTCTTT
j_call: TRBJ1-1
d_call: NA
clone_size: few
v_call: TRBV5-1

cdr3_aa: CASSFLKYEQYF
cdr3_nt: TGTGCCAGCAGCTTTCTGAAATACGAGCAGTACTTC
j_call: TRBJ2-7
d_call: NA
clone_size: few
v_call: TRBV7-2

cdr3_aa: CSVAGHMNTEAFF
cdr3_nt: TGCAGCGTCGCGGGACATATGAACACTGAAGCTTTCTTT
j_call: TRBJ1-1
d_call: NA
clone_size: many
v_call: TRBV29-1

cdr3_aa: CASSRGTSGDTDTQYF
cdr3_nt: TGCGCCAGCTCGCGAGGGACTAGCGGGGACACAGATACGCAGTATTTT
j_call: TRBJ2-3
d_call: TRBD2
clone_size: many
v_call: TRBV5-1

cdr3_aa: CASSRTGFDEKLFF
cdr3_nt: TGCGCCAGCAGCCGGACAGGGTTTGATGAAAAACTGTTTTTT
j_call: TRBJ1-4
d_call: TRBD1
clone_size: many
v_call: TRBV5-1

cdr3_aa: CSARSPESLNEQFF
cdr3_nt: TGCAGTGCTAGATCCCCCGAATCCCTCAATGAGCAGTTCTTC
j_call: TRBJ2-1
d_call: NA
clone_size: few
v_call: TRBV20-1

cdr3_aa: CASSVGGGETQYF
cdr3_nt: TGTGCCAGCAGCGTAGGGGGAGGAGAGACCCAGTACTTC
j_call: TRBJ2-5
d_call: NA
clone_size: many
v_call: TRBV9

cdr3_aa: CATSEHPGLFTDTQYF
cdr3_nt: TGTGCCACCAGTGAACATCCGGGACTATTCACAGATACGCAGTATTTT
j_call: TRBJ2-3
d_call: TRBD2
clone_size: NA
v_call: TRBV24-1

cdr3_aa: CASSATRDQPQHF
cdr3_nt: TGTGCCAGCAGCGCGACGAGGGATCAGCCCCAGCATTTT
j_call: TRBJ1-5
d_call: NA
clone_size: few
v_call: TRBV7-9

cdr3_aa: CSAHSRSTDTQYF
cdr3_nt: TGCAGTGCTCATTCCAGGAGCACAGATACGCAGTATTTT
j_call: TRBJ2-3
d_call: NA
clone_size: NA
v_call: TRBV20-1

cdr3_aa: CASSWDASTDTQYF
cdr3_nt: TGTGCCAGCAGTTGGGACGCTAGCACAGATACGCAGTATTTT
j_call: TRBJ2-3
d_call: NA
clone_size: NA
v_call: TRBV5-6

cdr3_aa: CASRPIRDYYGYTF
cdr3_nt: TGTGCCAGCAGACCGATCAGGGATTACTATGGCTACACCTTC
j_call: TRBJ1-2
d_call: NA
clone_size: NA
v_call: TRBV11-2

cdr3_aa: CASSLSSGYAGYTF
cdr3_nt: TGTGCCAGCAGTTTATCGTCAGGGTATGCTGGCTACACCTTC
j_call: TRBJ1-2
d_call: NA
clone_size: few
v_call: TRBV27

cdr3_aa: CASSLVAGKNTGELFF
cdr3_nt: TGCGCCAGCAGCTTGGTGGCGGGGAAGAACACCGGGGAGCTGTTTTTT
j_call: TRBJ2-2
d_call: NA
clone_size: NA
v_call: TRBV5-1

cdr3_aa: CASSPGQGLQYF
cdr3_nt: TGTGCCAGCAGTCCCGGACAGGGCCTACAGTACTTC
j_call: TRBJ2-7
d_call: TRBD1
clone_size: NA
v_call: TRBV12-3/TRBV12-4

cdr3_aa: CASTLEGQPQHF
cdr3_nt: TGTGCCAGCACCTTAGAAGGGCAGCCCCAGCATTTT
j_call: TRBJ1-5
d_call: NA
clone_size: NA
v_call: TRBV12-3/TRBV12-4

cdr3_aa: CASSLRAGGRYNEQFF
cdr3_nt: TGTGCCAGCAGCTTGAGGGCAGGGGGCCGTTACAATGAGCAGTTCTTC
j_call: TRBJ2-1
d_call: TRBD1
clone_size: many
v_call: TRBV5-6

cdr3_aa: CASTPRGQANTGELFF
cdr3_nt: TGTGCCAGCACCCCGCGAGGGCAGGCTAACACCGGGGAGCTGTTTTTT
j_call: TRBJ2-2
d_call: NA
clone_size: many
v_call: TRBV5-6

cdr3_aa: CAISPQPLSPLHF
cdr3_nt: TGTGCCATCAGCCCCCAACCACTCTCACCCCTCCACTTT
j_call: TRBJ1-6
d_call: NA
clone_size: few
v_call: TRBV6-5

cdr3_aa: CASSHFGTSLSEQYF
cdr3_nt: TGTGCCAGCAGCCACTTTGGGACTAGTCTCTCCGAACAGTACTTC
j_call: TRBJ2-7
d_call: TRBD2
clone_size: NA
v_call: TRBV7-9